This record looks at one T cell receptor (beta chain) sequence and its context. Produced via immunoSEQ multiplex PCR; TCRdb's table is partial and in-frame only. The sample lists roughly 200,000 clones, approximately 78% occurring once. The data belong to a study of blood T cell repertoires in COVID-19. Cohort 3 donors counted as recovered after two negative PCRs, clearance, or resolved symptoms. The CDR3 is 13 amino acids. Per the germline V gene, CDR1 is MGHRA and CDR2 is YSYEKL. Trimming cost V 1 base and J 6 bases, with 8 bases left between them. This TCR derives from a man aged 35 to 55 who had recovered from COVID-19. The source material was PBMCs or T cells enriched from blood (not recorded which). This chain uses TRBV4-1 with TRBJ2-3; D gene ambiguous. In DNA, the CDR3 is TGCGCCAGCAGCCAAGGGTCCGGGGATACGCAGTATTTT. This translates into CASSQGSGDTQYF.